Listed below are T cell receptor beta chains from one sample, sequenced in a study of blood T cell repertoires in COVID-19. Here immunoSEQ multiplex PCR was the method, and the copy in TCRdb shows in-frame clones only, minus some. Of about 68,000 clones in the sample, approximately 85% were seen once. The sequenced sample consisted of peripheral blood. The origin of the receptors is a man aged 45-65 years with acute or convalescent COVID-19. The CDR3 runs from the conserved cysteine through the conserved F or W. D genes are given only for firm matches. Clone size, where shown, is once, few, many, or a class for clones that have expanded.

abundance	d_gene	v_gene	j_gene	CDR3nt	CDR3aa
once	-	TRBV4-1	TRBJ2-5	TGCGCCAGCAGCTCTTGGTCGGGGGTGGAGACCCAGTACTTC	CASSSWSGVETQYF
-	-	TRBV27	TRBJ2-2	TGTGCCAGCAGTTTTTCAGGGGCCTCGAACACCGGGGAGCTGTTTTTT	CASSFSGASNTGELFF
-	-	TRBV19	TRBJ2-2	TGTGCCACCACTCGAGCAGGGAACACCGGGGAGCTGTTTTTT	CATTRAGNTGELFF
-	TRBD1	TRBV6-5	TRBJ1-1	TGTGCCAGCAGTCAGTATCAGGGGGCGCTGGGAGCTTTCTTT	CASSQYQGALGAFF
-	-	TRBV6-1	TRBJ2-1	TGTGCCAGCAGTGAAAGGTCCCCAGGGCAGTTCTTC	CASSERSPGQFF
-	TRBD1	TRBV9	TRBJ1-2	TGTGCCAGCAGCCCTCAAACGGGACAGGGTTGGTATGGCTACACCTTC	CASSPQTGQGWYGYTF
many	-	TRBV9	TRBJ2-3	TGTGCCAGCCAGGGCAGCACAGATACGCAGTATTTT	CASQGSTDTQYF
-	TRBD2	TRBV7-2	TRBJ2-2	TGTGCCAGCAGCCGTGGAAGCGGGGCGAACACCGGGGAGCTGTTTTTT	CASSRGSGANTGELFF
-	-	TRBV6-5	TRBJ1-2	TGTGCCAGCAGTCTTAAAGAGTATGGCTACACCTTC	CASSLKEYGYTF
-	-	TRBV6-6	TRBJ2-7	TGTGCCAGCAGTTACTCAGCGAACGAGCAGTACTTC	CASSYSANEQYF
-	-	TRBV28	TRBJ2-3	TGTGCCACTCAAGGAAGGGGAATTCCGATACTTTCTGACACAGATACGCAGTATTTT	CATQGRGIPILSDTDTQYF
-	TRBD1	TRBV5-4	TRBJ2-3	TGTGCCAGCAGCCGAGGACAGGGAGGCACAGATACGCAGTATTTT	CASSRGQGGTDTQYF
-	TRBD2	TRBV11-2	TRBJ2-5	TGTGCCAGCAGCTTGGGACTAGCGGGGGACCAAGAGACCCAGTACTTC	CASSLGLAGDQETQYF
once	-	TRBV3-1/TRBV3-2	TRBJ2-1	TGTGCCAGCAGCCAAGGTTCGGGTTATGAGCAGTTCTTC	CASSQGSGYEQFF
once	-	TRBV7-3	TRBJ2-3	TGTGCCAGCAGCTTAACCGGGTTAGATACGCAGTATTTT	CASSLTGLDTQYF
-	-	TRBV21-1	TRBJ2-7	TGTGCCAGCAGCAACGGGGGGGGACTTCGGGGCACAAACTACGAGCAGTACTTC	CASSNGGGLRGTNYEQYF
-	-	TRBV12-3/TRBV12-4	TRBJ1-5	TGTGCCGAAAGCCGGGGGGGGAATCAGCCCCAGCATTTT	CAESRGGNQPQHF
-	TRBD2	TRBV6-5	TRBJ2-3	TGTGCCAGCAGTTTCGGGGGGTCGGGAGATACGCAGTATTTT	CASSFGGSGDTQYF
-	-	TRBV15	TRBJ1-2	TGTGCCACCAGCAGAGATTCTGGGGCAGATGGCTACACCTTC	CATSRDSGADGYTF
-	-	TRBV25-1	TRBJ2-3	TGTGCCAGCAGTTCGTCGAGCGGTCGTACGCAGTATTTT	CASSSSSGRTQYF
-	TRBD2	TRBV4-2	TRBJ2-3	TGTGCCAGCAGCCAAGATCCCCCGGGACTAGCGGGGGATACGCAGTATTTT	CASSQDPPGLAGDTQYF
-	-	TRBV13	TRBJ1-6	TGTGCCAGCAGCTCTTCGACAGGACTTTTACCCCTCCACTTT	CASSSSTGLLPLHF
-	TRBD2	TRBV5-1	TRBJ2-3	TGCGCCAGCAGCTTGGATACAGCGGGGGGCCCAGATACGCAGTATTTT	CASSLDTAGGPDTQYF
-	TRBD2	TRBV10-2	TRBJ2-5	TGCGCCAGCAGTGAAACTAGCGTCGAGACCCAGTACTTC	CASSETSVETQYF
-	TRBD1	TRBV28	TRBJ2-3	TGTGCCAGCAGTTTTCAGGGGGCTTGGACAGATACGCAGTATTTT	CASSFQGAWTDTQYF
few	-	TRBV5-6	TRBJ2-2	TGTGCCAGCAGCTCGGGGGAGCCCGGGGAGCTGTTTTTT	CASSSGEPGELFF
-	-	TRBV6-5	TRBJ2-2	TGTGCCAGCACCCCTGCAGGGATCACCGGGGAGCTGTTTTTT	CASTPAGITGELFF
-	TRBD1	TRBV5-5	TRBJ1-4	TGTGCCAGTCGACAGGGAACTAATGAAAAACTGTTTTTT	CASRQGTNEKLFF
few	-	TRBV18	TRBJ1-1	TGTGCCAGCTCACCCTACGCCGACACTGAAGCTTTCTTT	CASSPYADTEAFF
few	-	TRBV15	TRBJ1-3	TGTGCCACCAGCAGAGGGGACATTGGAAACACCATATATTTT	CATSRGDIGNTIYF
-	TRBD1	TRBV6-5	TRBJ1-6	TGTGCCAGCGGTAGACAGGGCGATAATTCACCCCTCCACTTT	CASGRQGDNSPLHF
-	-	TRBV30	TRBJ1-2	TGTGCCTGGAGCCCAGTATATGGCTACACCTTC	CAWSPVYGYTF
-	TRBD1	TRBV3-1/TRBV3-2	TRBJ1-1	TGTGCCAGCAGCAGACAGGGGGATAGCGCTGAAGCTTTCTTT	CASSRQGDSAEAFF
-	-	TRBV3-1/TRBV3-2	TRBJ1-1	TGTGCCAGCAGCCTCTCCACCGGGGACACTGAAGCTTTCTTT	CASSLSTGDTEAFF
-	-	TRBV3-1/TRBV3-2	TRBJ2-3	TGTGCCAGCAGCCAAGCCTCCGGGGAAGATACGCAGTATTTT	CASSQASGEDTQYF
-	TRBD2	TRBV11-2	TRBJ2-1	TGTGCCAGCAGCCTCCGGACTAGCGGGGGGAGGCGGAATGAGCAGTTCTTC	CASSLRTSGGRRNEQFF
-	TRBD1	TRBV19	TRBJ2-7	TGTGCCAGTAGTACTCTTCGGGACAGGAGCTCCTACGAGCAGTACTTC	CASSTLRDRSSYEQYF
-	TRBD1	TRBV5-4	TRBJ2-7	TGTGCCAGCAGCGGAGTGGGACAGGCCAACGAGCAGTACTTC	CASSGVGQANEQYF
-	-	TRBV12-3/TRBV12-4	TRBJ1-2	TGTGCCAGCGGGACACATAACTATGGCTACACCTTC	CASGTHNYGYTF
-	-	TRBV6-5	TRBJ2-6	TGTGCCAGCAGCTTACGGGACTCTGGGGCCAACGTCCTGACTTTC	CASSLRDSGANVLTF
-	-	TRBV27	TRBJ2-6	TGTGCCAGCAGAGAGGACTCTGGGGCCAACGTCCTGACTTTC	CASREDSGANVLTF
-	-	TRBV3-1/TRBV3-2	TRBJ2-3	TGTGCCAGCAGCCAAGATGGGGGGTTTGCAGATACGCAGTATTTT	CASSQDGGFADTQYF
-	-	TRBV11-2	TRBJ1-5	TGTGCCAGCAGCTTGATGGGGGGTCAGCCCCAGCATTTT	CASSLMGGQPQHF
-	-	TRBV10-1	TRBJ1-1	TGCGCCAGCAGTGAGTCAGGGGAAGGTACTGAAGCTTTCTTT	CASSESGEGTEAFF
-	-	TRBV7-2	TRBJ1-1	TGTGCCAGCAGCTTATCTTTCACTGAAGCTTTCTTT	CASSLSFTEAFF
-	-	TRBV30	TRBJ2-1	TGTGCCTGGAGACCCCCCCTCGGGGTGTGGAATGAGCAGTTCTTC	CAWRPPLGVWNEQFF
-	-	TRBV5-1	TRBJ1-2	TGCGCCAGCAGCTTGGGGGGTGTAGGGGACTATGGCTACACCTTC	CASSLGGVGDYGYTF
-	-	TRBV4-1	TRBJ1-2	TGCGCCAGCAGCCACCTAGGGGGACAAAAATTCTATGGCTACACCTTC	CASSHLGGQKFYGYTF
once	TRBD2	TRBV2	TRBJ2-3	TGTGCCAGCAGCCCCGTGGGACTAGCACGCACAGATACGCAGTATTTT	CASSPVGLARTDTQYF
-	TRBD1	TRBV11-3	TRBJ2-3	TGTGCCAGCAGCTTGGACAGGGGGCCAGATACGCAGTATTTT	CASSLDRGPDTQYF
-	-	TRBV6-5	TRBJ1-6	TGTGCCAGCAGTTACTCCAACGCGGGTAATTCACCCCTCCACTTT	CASSYSNAGNSPLHF
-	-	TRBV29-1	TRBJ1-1	TGCAGCGTTGACCCCTTTCCGGGAAGGGCTGAAGCTTTCTTT	CSVDPFPGRAEAFF
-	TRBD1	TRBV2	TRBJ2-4	TGTGCCAGCAGTAGTGGTCCCGGGACAGAGAACATTCAGTACTTC	CASSSGPGTENIQYF
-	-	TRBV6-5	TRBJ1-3	TGTGCCAGCAGCACAGAGAGCTCTGGAAACACCATATATTTT	CASSTESSGNTIYF
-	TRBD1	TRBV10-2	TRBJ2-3	TGCGCCAGCAAGGGACAGGGGCGGTACACAGATACGCAGTATTTT	CASKGQGRYTDTQYF
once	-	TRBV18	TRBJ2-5	TGTGCCAGCTCACCACCGAGTCAAGAGACCCAGTACTTC	CASSPPSQETQYF
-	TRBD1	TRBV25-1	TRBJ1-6	TGTGCCAGCAGGGGGACAGTAGATTCACCCCTCCACTTT	CASRGTVDSPLHF